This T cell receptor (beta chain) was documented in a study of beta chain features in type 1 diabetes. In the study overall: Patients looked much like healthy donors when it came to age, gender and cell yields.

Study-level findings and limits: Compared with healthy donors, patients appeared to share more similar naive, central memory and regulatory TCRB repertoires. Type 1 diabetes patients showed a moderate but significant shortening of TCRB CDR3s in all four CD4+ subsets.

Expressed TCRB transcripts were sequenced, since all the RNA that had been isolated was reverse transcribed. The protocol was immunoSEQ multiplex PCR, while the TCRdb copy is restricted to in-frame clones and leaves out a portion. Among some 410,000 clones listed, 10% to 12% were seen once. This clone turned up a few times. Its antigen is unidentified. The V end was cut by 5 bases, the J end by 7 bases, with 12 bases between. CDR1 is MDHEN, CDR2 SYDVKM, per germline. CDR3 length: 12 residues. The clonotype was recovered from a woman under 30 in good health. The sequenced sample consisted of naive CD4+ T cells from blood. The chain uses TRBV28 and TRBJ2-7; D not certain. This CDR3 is CASSLSLGEQYV. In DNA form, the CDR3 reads TGTGCCAGCAGTCTGTCCTTGGGGGAGCAGTACGTC.